The 30 T cell receptor beta chains below all came from one sample that was sequenced in a study of cytomegalovirus exposure and HLA in healthy donors. This PCR relied on a set of 60 Vbeta primers and 13 Jbeta primers. Some clones are missing from TCRdb's copy, which holds only in-frame ones; the method was immunoSEQ multiplex PCR. In the table there are 160,000 or so clones, around four fifths of which are singletons. The sample was PBMCs. These receptors were obtained from a woman aged 45-65 years in good health and CMV-seronegative.

The chain joins TRBV10-3 to TRBJ1-1, with D possibly being TRBD1 (6 bases). CDR1 ENHRY and CDR2 SYGVKD come from the germline V gene. CDR3 length: 15 amino acids. Trimming shortened V by 4 bases and J by 1 base, and 13 bases separated the two germline ends. The CDR3 region has the DNA TGTGCCATCAGTGGAAAACAGGGAGCGAACACTGAAGCTTTCTTT. Translated, it gives CAISGKQGANTEAFF.

The chain recombines TRBV9 with TRBJ2-1; TRBD2 matches 7 bases. In germline, CDR1 is SGDLS, CDR2 YYNGEE. There are 15 residues in the CDR3. With 4 bases clipped from V and 4 bases from J, the junction kept 8 bases outside the gene matches. The CDR3 loop is CASSTSVGRYNEQFF. CDR3 DNA sequence: TGTGCCAGCAGCACTAGCGTTGGGCGGTACAATGAGCAGTTCTTC. The full variable domain, with the rest looked up from reference TRBV9 and TRBJ2-1, is DSGVTQTPKHLITATGQRVTLRCSPRSGDLSVYWYQQSLDQGLQFLIQYYNGEERAKGNILERFSAQQFPDLHSELNLSSLELGDSALYFCASSTSVGRYNEQFFGPGTRLTVL.

The chain combines TRBV7-2 with TRBJ2-1, with 9 bases aligning to TRBD1. The germline V gene has CDR1 SGHTA and CDR2 FQGNSA. The CDR3 runs to 15 residues. Unmatched junction bases numbered 7, after V lost 3 bases and J lost 7 bases. The CDR3 region is CASSFSRDRDNEQFF. The CDR3 DNA is TGTGCCAGCAGCTTCTCGAGGGACAGGGATAATGAGCAGTTCTTC.

This chain uses TRBV28 with TRBJ1-5; D may be TRBD1 (6 bases). Germline-derived CDR1 and CDR2 are MDHEN and SYDVKM. The CDR3 runs 15 residues. Trimming stripped 7 bases from V and 6 bases from J, with 19 bases between. DNA of the CDR3: TGTGCCAGCACCCCTCCTAGGGGGATCTCTCAGCCCCAGCATTTT. As protein: CASTPPRGISQPQHF.

CDR3 amino acids: CASSGQEGFTGELFF. The CDR3 DNA reads as TGTGCCAGCAGTGGACAGGAGGGGTTCACCGGGGAGCTGTTTTTT. The rearrangement links TRBV6-6 to TRBJ2-2; D perhaps matches TRBD1 (7 bases). Germline loops: CDR1 MNHNY, CDR2 SVGAGI (reference sequence). This CDR3 spans 15 amino acids. The ends were cut back, 5 bases at V and 4 bases at J, with 14 bases in the middle.

The chain links TRBV7-2 to TRBJ2-7; 9 nucleotides align to TRBD1. CDR3 length: 15 amino acids. V shed 4 bases and J 2 bases; nucleotides not matched to a gene: 6. CDR1 SGHTA and CDR2 FQGNSA come from the germline V gene. Here the CDR3 reads CASSSIRTGAYEQYF. The CDR3 DNA is TGTGCCAGCAGCTCCATACGGACAGGGGCCTACGAGCAGTACTTC.

This sequence joins TRBV15 and TRBJ2-1; perhaps TRBD2 as D (5 bases). The CDR3 runs 14 residues. Germline V gives CDR1 LNHNV, CDR2 YYDKDF (reference sequence). The V and J ends lost 0 bases and 5 bases respectively, with 8 bases between them. DNA of the CDR3: TGTGCCACCAGCAGAGACCCGAGGGACAATGAGCAGTTCTTC. Its protein is CATSRDPRDNEQFF. Complete variable domain (other parts from reference TRBV15 and TRBJ2-1): DAMVIQNPRYQVTQFGKPVTLSCSQTLNHNVMYWYQQKSSQAPKLLFHYYDKDFNNEADTPDNFQSRRPNTSFCFLDIRSPGLGDTAMYLCATSRDPRDNEQFFGPGTRLTVL.

V is TRBV6-6 and J is TRBJ2-7; D gene ambiguous. CDR3 length equals 14 residues. V lost 3 bases and J lost 2, with 11 bases in between. Germline CDR1 and CDR2: MNHNY and SVGAGI (reference sequence). The CDR3 protein is CASSYARSPYEQYF. Written as DNA, the CDR3 is TGTGCCAGCAGTTATGCGCGATCTCCCTACGAGCAGTACTTC.

V is TRBV20-1 and J is TRBJ1-2; possible D gene TRBD1, 6 bases. The CDR3 covers 11 residues. The V and J ends lost 5 bases and 6 bases respectively, with 10 bases between them. CDR1 DFQATT and CDR2 SNEGSKA come from the germline V gene (reference sequence). Here the CDR3 DNA reads TGCAGTGCTTCGGGGGGGCATGGCTACACCTTC. Translated: CSASGGHGYTF.

The chain is built from TRBV5-1 and TRBJ2-1; TRBD1 might be the D (7 bases). V lost 6 bases to trimming and J lost 4 bases, with 14 bases between them. The CDR3 sequence is 14 residues long. Per the germline V gene, CDR1 is SGHRS and CDR2 is YFSETQ. The CDR3 is CASTSAGGYNEQFF. CDR3 bases: TGCGCCAGCACCTCAGCAGGGGGGTACAATGAGCAGTTCTTC.

The chain carries TRBV11-2 and TRBJ2-7, with a possible D match to TRBD1 (5 bases). CDR3 size: 12 residues. Trimming took 5 bases from V and 2 from J, leaving 7 bases between them. Germline assignment: CDR1 SGHAT and CDR2 FQNNGV. CDR3 in amino acids: CASSQDTYEQYF. CDR3 coding DNA: TGTGCCAGCAGCCAGGACACCTACGAGCAGTACTTC.

The V gene is TRBV5-1, the J gene TRBJ2-7; D is possibly TRBD1 (6 bases). With 2 bases removed from V and 2 bases from J, the gap between germline ends came to 11 bases. CDR3 length: 14 amino acids. CDR1 and CDR2 (germline): SGHRS, YFSETQ. The CDR3 here is CASSLGPGAYEQYF. The DNA of the CDR3 is TGCGCCAGCAGCTTAGGACCAGGGGCCTACGAGCAGTACTTC.

V is TRBV2 and J is TRBJ2-5, with D tentatively TRBD1 (5 bases). The CDR3 is 14 amino acids. Trimming shortened V by 6 bases and J by 2 bases, and 13 bases separated the two germline ends. Germline V gene data show CDR1 as SNHLY and CDR2 as FYNNEI. The CDR3 DNA is TGTGCCAGCAGGAATGACAGACAACAAGAGACCCAGTACTTC. Amino acids: CASRNDRQQETQYF.

This sequence joins TRBV9 and TRBJ2-5, with TRBD2 as a possible D gene (5 bases). V lost 3 bases and J lost 1, with 13 bases in between. Germline CDR1 is SGDLS and CDR2 is YYNGEE. This CDR3 comprises 15 residues. The CDR3 region has the DNA TGTGCCAGCAGCGCTTCTAGCTTCCTCCAAGAGACCCAGTACTTC. This gives the protein CASSASSFLQETQYF.

CDR3 amino acids: CASILRGALDTQYF. In DNA form, the CDR3 reads TGTGCCAGCATACTTCGGGGGGCCCTAGATACGCAGTATTTT. This rearrangement joins TRBV28 to TRBJ2-3, with a weak D call TRBD2 (7 bases). V was cut by 7 bases and J by 5 bases, with 16 bases left in between. The germline gives CDR1 MDHEN, CDR2 SYDVKM. The CDR3 totals 14 residues.

The chain has TRBV5-4 and TRBJ2-2; TRBD1 might be the D (6 bases). CDR3 length equals 15 residues. Trimming cost V 4 bases and J 5 bases, with 15 bases left between them. Per the germline V gene, CDR1 is SGHNT and CDR2 is YYREEE (reference sequence). CDR3 DNA: TGTGCCAGCAGCCCTGACAGGATGTGGACCGGGGAGCTGTTTTTT. Translating gives CASSPDRMWTGELFF.

V and J are TRBV10-2 and TRBJ2-3; maybe TRBD1 (5 bases). CDR1 is WSHSY, CDR2 SAAADI, per germline. The V and J ends lost 4 bases and 4 bases respectively, with 12 bases between them. The CDR3 totals 14 residues. In nucleotides, the CDR3 is TGCGCCAGCAGTGTCAGGGTGAACCCAGATACGCAGTATTTT. It translates to CASSVRVNPDTQYF.

This chain links TRBV6-1 with TRBJ1-5; 7 bases are shared with TRBD1. V gave up 1 base and J gave up 0 bases; unmatched junction bases: 9. The CDR3 loop spans 18 amino acids. The germline CDR1 and CDR2 sequences are MNHNS and SASEGT. The CDR3 nucleotides read TGTGCCAGCAGTGAAGAATGGACAGGTTTTAATAGCAATCAGCCCCAGCATTTT. Protein sequence: CASSEEWTGFNSNQPQHF.

The chain links TRBV2 to TRBJ1-5; D is ambiguous. Germline-derived CDR1 and CDR2 are SNHLY and FYNNEI. The CDR3 has 15 amino acids. The V end was cut by 8 bases, the J end by 0 bases, with 14 bases between. CDR3 DNA: TGTGCCAGCCGGGAGGGCCCCTATAGCAATCAGCCCCAGCATTTT. Protein: CASREGPYSNQPQHF.

The rearrangement links TRBV7-9 to TRBJ1-1, with 8 bases matching TRBD1. After removal of 6 bases from V and 3 bases from J, the junction contained 9 bases not matched to a gene. The CDR3 totals 15 residues. The germline gives CDR1 SEHNR, CDR2 FQNEAQ (reference sequence). The CDR3 coding sequence is TGTGCCAGCAGGGAAGACAGGGGTAGGTACACTGAAGCTTTCTTT. Its protein is CASREDRGRYTEAFF.

This clone has a single count. V is TRBV6-1 and J is TRBJ2-7; D gene unclear. Per the germline V gene, CDR1 is MNHNS and CDR2 is SASEGT. V lost 1 base, J lost 4 bases, and 11 bases lay in between. The CDR3 is made up of 14 amino acids. The CDR3 DNA follows: TGTGCCAGCAGTGAAGTTGGCCAAAGTTACGAGCAGTACTTC. As protein: CASSEVGQSYEQYF.

The V and J genes are TRBV5-1 and TRBJ1-3, with TRBD1 as a possible D gene (6 bases). V lost 3 bases and J lost 4, with 17 bases in between. Germline loops: CDR1 SGHRS, CDR2 YFSETQ. CDR3 size: 16 residues. The CDR3 reads CASSSGQNNVGNTIYF. DNA of the CDR3: TGCGCCAGCAGCTCTGGACAGAATAACGTCGGAAACACCATATATTTT.

The chain combines TRBV9 with TRBJ1-1; 10 nucleotides agree with TRBD1. J gave up 7 bases and V 0 bases, and 6 bases lay outside the gene matches. Germline loops: CDR1 SGDLS, CDR2 YYNGEE. The CDR3 spans 15 residues. For the CDR3, the DNA is TGTGCCAGCAGCGTAGCCCCGGGACAGGGGCTTGAAGCTTTCTTT. It specifies CASSVAPGQGLEAFF.

V gene TRBV7-3 combines with J gene TRBJ2-1; no definite D call. Trimming removed 4 bases at V and 6 bases at J, with 10 bases between. There are 13 residues in the CDR3. In germline, CDR1 is SGHTA, CDR2 FQGTGA. The CDR3 sequence: CASSSQVPNEQFF. CDR3 DNA: TGTGCCAGCAGCTCGCAGGTACCCAATGAGCAGTTCTTC.

This sequence joins TRBV7-2 and TRBJ2-1, with 8 bases aligning to TRBD1. The CDR3 consists of 15 residues. Trimming removed 4 bases from V and 0 bases from J; junction bases left unmatched: 2. Per the germline V gene, CDR1 is SGHTA and CDR2 is FQGNSA. CDR3 residues: CASSSGTGSYNEQFF. In nucleotides, the CDR3 is TGTGCCAGCAGCTCAGGGACAGGCTCCTACAATGAGCAGTTCTTC.

The chain couples TRBV19 to TRBJ1-5, with D unclear. V dropped 9 bases and J dropped 5 bases, with 17 bases sitting between them. Germline-derived CDR1 and CDR2 are LNHDA and SQIVND (reference sequence). The CDR3 sequence is 14 residues long. CDR3 coding DNA: TGTGCCAGCCACACCGGGGAGGTTTATCAGCCCCAGCATTTT. Translated, it gives CASHTGEVYQPQHF.

The V gene is TRBV5-4, the J gene TRBJ2-1, with a tentative D call TRBD2 (6 bases). Germline CDR1 SGHNT, CDR2 YYREEE (reference sequence). The CDR3 has 15 residues. With 0 bases removed from V and 6 bases from J, the gap between germline ends came to 13 bases. The chain's CDR3 is CASSLVRLDANEQFF. CDR3 coding DNA: TGTGCCAGCAGCTTGGTGAGACTAGACGCCAATGAGCAGTTCTTC.

This chain joins TRBV27 and TRBJ2-2; no firm D call. The germline V gene encodes CDR1 MNHEY and CDR2 SMNVEV (reference sequence). This CDR3 comprises 14 residues. Deletions cut 8 bases from V and 2 bases from J, with 12 bases between. The CDR3 sequence: CASAPQINTGELFF. Written as DNA, the CDR3 is TGTGCCAGCGCGCCACAGATTAACACCGGGGAGCTGTTTTTT.

The rearrangement joins TRBV4-1 to TRBJ2-2, with TRBD1 matching over 7 bases. The germline CDR1 and CDR2 sequences are MGHRA and YSYEKL. CDR3 size: 15 residues. J was trimmed by 5 bases and V by 4 bases; bases with no gene match: 7. The CDR3 sequence is CASSPVAGGTGELFF. CDR3 nucleotide sequence: TGCGCCAGCAGCCCCGTGGCAGGGGGAACCGGGGAGCTGTTTTTT.

The chain joins TRBV7-9 to TRBJ2-2; D is uncertain. Germline values: CDR1 SEHNR, CDR2 FQNEAQ (reference sequence). The V end was cut by 3 bases, the J end by 3 bases, with 11 bases between. The CDR3 runs to 15 residues. The CDR3 DNA sequence: TGTGCCAGCAGCTTGCACCCGGTAGACACCGGGGAGCTGTTTTTT. It translates to CASSLHPVDTGELFF.